This T cell receptor beta chain was obtained from a study of blood T cell repertoires in COVID-19. Across the study: Acute and convalescent COVID-19 samples came from the United States, Italy and Spain.

The germline V and J ends were trimmed by 0 bases and 0 bases, with 6 bases remaining between them. In germline, CDR1 is SGHRS, CDR2 YFSETQ. This CDR3 has 15 amino acids. Per the original methods: Estimates of nucleated cell counts were drawn from the amplification of reference gene primers. Sequencing used immunoSEQ multiplex PCR; TCRdb keeps in-frame clones, though not all of them. Clone size and the V and J calls come from that table; the DNA yielded D and trimming. The sample consists of about 120,000 clones, more than 75% of them appearing once. Concerning this clone: Additional DNA sequences in this sample encode the identical CDR3.

The sequence came from a man aged 60 to 75 with acute or convalescent COVID-19. The specimen was peripheral blood. V gene TRBV5-1 combines with J gene TRBJ1-4; D is possibly TRBD1 (6 bases). The CDR3 here is CASSLEGATNEKLFF. The CDR3 region has the DNA TGCGCCAGCAGCTTGGAGGGGGCAACTAATGAAAAACTGTTTTTT. Full variable domain (outside the CDR3, taken from reference TRBV5-1 and TRBJ1-4): KAGVTQTPRYLIKTRGQQVTLSCSPISGHRSVSWYQQTPGQGLQFLFEYFSETQRNKGNFPGRFSGRQFSNSRSEMNVSTLELGDSALYLCASSLEGATNEKLFFGSGTQLSVL.